The 15 T cell receptor beta chains listed next were all sequenced from one sample in a study of regulatory T cells in long-lasting Graves disease. Building of the TCR beta libraries involved iRepertoire HTBI primers and Arm-PCR of CDR3 regions. Each CDR3 protein gets one entry after TCRdb re-called the multiplex PCR reads with MiXCR. The sample carries 650,000 to 850,000 distinct CDR3 sequences, about 32% recorded once. Indicated time point: persistent/refractory GD, antithyroid drugs over 5 years with positive TRAb. From RNA extracted from PBMCs, the TCR library was made. This specimen was peripheral blood mononuclear cells (PBMCs), taken when the disease was refractory, from a patient treated with antithyroid drugs. The origin of the receptors is a female donor with Graves disease.

This clonotype was seen at least ten times. J is TRBJ2-7 and V is TRBV6-1; 8 bases are a match to TRBD1. The CDR3 totals 15 residues. The V gene's germline CDR1 is MNHNS and CDR2 SASEGT. The V and J ends lost 6 bases and 3 bases, in that order; junction bases with no gene match: 10. The CDR3: CASSPGQGISYEQYF. CDR3 nucleotides: TGTGCCAGCAGCCCCGGACAGGGTATCAGCTACGAGCAGTACTTC.

This clonotype was seen repeatedly, ten times or more. This rearrangement joins TRBV12-3 or TRBV12-4 to TRBJ1-5; 7 nucleotides match TRBD1. The CDR3 is 13 residues long. With V trimmed by 5 bases and J by 9 bases, 7 bases remained unmatched. DNA of the CDR3: TGTGCCAGCAGTCTCAGGGGGTCAAGGCCCCAGCATTTT. Amino acid sequence: CASSLRGSRPQHF.

The table lists this clonotype with a count of one. The chain recombines TRBV28 with TRBJ1-3; D perhaps matches TRBD1 (5 bases). V shed 4 bases and J shed 2 bases, with 12 bases lying between them. The CDR3 contains 15 residues. Germline V gene data show CDR1 as MDHEN and CDR2 as SYDVKM. The CDR3 DNA sequence: TGTGCCAGCAGTTCTAGACCGGGGGCTGGAAACACCATATATTTT. It yields the protein CASSSRPGAGNTIYF.

The V gene is TRBV4-2, the J gene TRBJ1-3, with D uncertain. Germline lookup yields CDR1 LGHNA and CDR2 YNFKEQ. V lost 3 bases, J lost 0 bases, and 12 bases lay in between. This CDR3 region has 16 residues. The CDR3 DNA sequence: TGTGCCAGCAGCCAGCCGGACGGCCTCTCTGGAAACACCATATATTTT. Its translation: CASSQPDGLSGNTIYF.

J is TRBJ1-6 and V is TRBV11-2; 10 bases line up with TRBD1. The CDR3 runs 14 residues. The trim removed 6 bases at V and 9 bases at J, leaving 5 bases unmatched. Germline CDR1 SGHAT, CDR2 FQNNGV. The CDR3 here is CASSRTGGRSPLHF. CDR3 DNA sequence: TGTGCCAGCAGTCGGACAGGGGGACGTTCACCCCTCCACTTT.

This clonotype was seen more than once but under ten times. The genes are TRBV12-3 or TRBV12-4 and TRBJ1-5; D may be TRBD1 (6 bases). Trimming removed 2 bases at V and 6 bases at J, with 14 bases between. The CDR3 covers 15 residues. The CDR3: CASSLRTGYGQPQHF. Here the CDR3 DNA reads TGTGCCAGCAGTTTACGAACAGGGTATGGTCAGCCCCAGCATTTT.

This clonotype turned up a few times. The chain joins TRBV2 to TRBJ1-6; a weak D match, TRBD1 (6 bases). Germline V gene lookup returns CDR1 SNHLY and CDR2 FYNNEI. With 6 bases removed from V and 7 bases from J, the gap between germline ends came to 13 bases. This CDR3 comprises 14 residues. In DNA, the CDR3 is TGTGCCAGCAGCTGGGCAGGGGAGAATTCACCCCTCCACTTT. Translated, it gives CASSWAGENSPLHF.

There are many counts of this clonotype. The genes are TRBV7-2 and TRBJ2-5; TRBD2 matches 9 bases. CDR1 is SGHTA, CDR2 FQGNSA, per germline. The CDR3 spans 17 residues. V shed 3 bases, J shed 2 bases, and the junction held 10 bases outside the gene matches. CDR3 bases: TGTGCCAGCAGCTTGCCCCGGGCTAGCGGGATACAAGAGACCCAGTACTTC. Its protein is CASSLPRASGIQETQYF. The whole variable domain, remainder taken from reference TRBV7-2 and TRBJ2-5, is GAGVSQSPSNKVTEKGKDVELRCDPISGHTALYWYRQSLGQGLEFLIYFQGNSAPDKSGLPSDRFSAERTGGSVSTLTIQRTQQEDSAVYLCASSLPRASGIQETQYFGPGTRLLVL.

The gene calls are TRBV5-5 and TRBJ1-5; 11 bases fit TRBD1. CDR1 and CDR2 from the germline V gene are SGHKS and YYEKEE (reference sequence). The V and J ends lost 5 bases and 6 bases, in that order; junction bases with no gene match: 7. This CDR3 has 15 amino acids. This CDR3 reads CASSPGQGGGQPQHF. CDR3 coding DNA: TGTGCCAGCAGTCCGGGACAGGGGGGAGGTCAGCCCCAGCATTTT.

V and J are TRBV9 and TRBJ1-3; unclear D gene. The length of the CDR3 is 15 residues. In germline, CDR1 is SGDLS, CDR2 YYNGEE. V was shortened by 0 bases and J by 0 bases, with 7 bases between the two germline ends. The CDR3 coding sequence is TGTGCCAGCAGCGTAGAGGGAGGCTCTGGAAACACCATATATTTT. Translating it yields CASSVEGGSGNTIYF.

The V call is TRBV20-1, the J call TRBJ2-5; 14 nucleotides line up with TRBD2. The ends lost 6 bases at V and 5 bases at J; junction bases unmatched: 8. Germline assignment: CDR1 DFQATT and CDR2 SNEGSKA (reference sequence). This CDR3 comprises 15 residues. In nucleotides, the CDR3 is TGCAGTGCCCTCGGACTAGCGGGAGGAGTGGAGACCCAGTACTTC. Translating gives CSALGLAGGVETQYF.

This clonotype was counted between two and nine times. J is TRBJ1-5 and V is TRBV6-2 or TRBV6-3, with 8 bases identical to TRBD1. CDR1 MNHEY and CDR2 SVGEGT come from the germline V gene. The CDR3 is made up of 17 amino acids. V dropped 4 bases and J dropped 2; count of bases not matched to a gene: 10. As DNA, the CDR3 is TGTGCCAGCAGTTCTACCGGGACAGGCCCCGGCAATCAGCCCCAGCATTTT. This sequence encodes CASSSTGTGPGNQPQHF.

This clonotype came up many times. The V gene is TRBV28, the J gene TRBJ1-4; 9 nucleotides agree with TRBD1. This CDR3 has 15 residues. Germline V gene sequence: CDR1 MDHEN, CDR2 SYDVKM. J lost 5 bases, V lost 5 bases, and 6 bases had no gene match. The CDR3 sequence: CASSLYGTGNEKLFF. The CDR3, as DNA: TGTGCCAGCAGTCTATACGGGACAGGGAATGAAAAACTGTTTTTT. The full variable domain, completed using reference TRBV28 and TRBJ1-4, is DVKVTQSSRYLVKRTGEKVFLECVQDMDHENMFWYRQDPGLGLRLIYFSYDVKMKEKGDIPEGYSVSREKKERFSLILESASTNQTSMYLCASSLYGTGNEKLFFGSGTQLSVL.

This clonotype has a count of ten or more. This chain links TRBV2 with TRBJ2-7; 7 bases are a match to TRBD1. CDR3 length equals 14 residues. Germline values: CDR1 SNHLY, CDR2 FYNNEI. The trim removed 5 bases at V and 7 bases at J, leaving 11 bases unmatched. Here the CDR3 DNA reads TGTGCCAGCAGTCCTGACAGGGATCTACGAGAGCAGTACTTC. This encodes CASSPDRDLREQYF.

Ten or more counts support this clonotype. The chain is built from TRBV27 and TRBJ2-4; 11 nucleotides line up with TRBD2. CDR3 length: 21 residues. The germline gives CDR1 MNHEY, CDR2 SMNVEV (reference sequence). Trimming cost V 2 bases and J 0 bases; bases outside gene matches: 15. The CDR3 DNA follows: TGTGCCAGCAGTTTACGACCAGACCCGGGACTAGCGGATTTAGCCAAAAACATTCAGTACTTC. This codes for CASSLRPDPGLADLAKNIQYF.